The 10 T cell receptor beta chains in this list originate from one sample, sequenced in a study of blood T cell repertoires in COVID-19. The repertoire was sequenced with immunoSEQ multiplex PCR; TCRdb's copy has only in-frame clones and lacks some. Here the sample spans tens of thousands of clones, under 95% being singletons. Sequencing input: peripheral blood. These receptors came from a man aged 45-65 years with acute or convalescent COVID-19.

This clone appeared a single time. V usage is TRBV27 and J usage is TRBJ1-2, with a possible D match to TRBD1 (5 bases). The germline V and J ends were trimmed by 5 bases and 0 bases, with 16 bases remaining between them. CDR1 is MNHEY, CDR2 SMNVEV, per germline (reference sequence). CDR3 length: 16 residues. In DNA form, the CDR3 reads TGTGCCAGCAGTAGCTTGGGACTAGGCTCTAACTATGGCTACACCTTC. Its protein is CASSSLGLGSNYGYTF.

This sequence joins TRBV5-1 and TRBJ1-2; 7 bases are a match to TRBD1. V dropped 4 bases and J dropped 8; count of bases not matched to a gene: 11. In germline, CDR1 is SGHRS, CDR2 YFSETQ. CDR3 length: 14 amino acids. The CDR3 nucleotides are TGCGCCAGCAGCCCACAGGGGTTAGGGCGAGGCTACACCTTC. It specifies CASSPQGLGRGYTF.

The chain couples TRBV4-2 to TRBJ1-4; 8 bases line up with TRBD1. The germline V gene encodes CDR1 LGHNA and CDR2 YNFKEQ. The CDR3 length is 14 residues. After removal of 5 bases from V and 8 bases from J, the junction contained 7 bases not matched to a gene. The CDR3 is CASSSDRVGEKLFF. DNA for the CDR3: TGTGCCAGCAGCTCGGACAGGGTGGGGGAAAAACTGTTTTTT.

This chain links TRBV4-1 with TRBJ1-5; D is unresolved. V was clipped by 3 bases and J by 5 bases, with 29 bases between them. Germline V gene data show CDR1 as MGHRA and CDR2 as YSYEKL. This CDR3 comprises 20 residues. CDR3 DNA: TGCGCCAGCAGCCATTCCCTCCCGGAGTCCCACCATTTCAGAGATCAGCCCCAGCATTTT. Translated: CASSHSLPESHHFRDQPQHF.

The rearrangement joins TRBV7-2 to TRBJ2-2, with 8 positions matching TRBD2. The V segment lost 5 bases and the J segment 1 base; nucleotides outside the gene matches: 3. Germline values: CDR1 SGHTA, CDR2 FQGNSA. The length of the CDR3 is 15 residues. The CDR3 here is CASSERGQNTGELFF. The CDR3 DNA sequence: TGTGCCAGCAGCGAGCGGGGGCAGAACACCGGGGAGCTGTTTTTT.

The V gene is TRBV5-1, the J gene TRBJ1-5, with TRBD1 identical over 8 bases. The germline gives CDR1 SGHRS, CDR2 YFSETQ. This CDR3 region has 13 residues. V shed 7 bases and J 4 bases; nucleotides not matched to a gene: 4. The CDR3 DNA follows: TGCGCCAGCTCGACAGGGGTGAATCAGCCCCAGCATTTT. Amino acids: CASSTGVNQPQHF.

V gene TRBV27 combines with J gene TRBJ2-1; 7 bases agree with TRBD1. The length of the CDR3 is 14 residues. Germline CDR1 is MNHEY and CDR2 is SMNVEV (reference sequence). Losses at the gene ends were 5 bases for V and 9 bases for J; bases not matched to a gene: 10. The CDR3 DNA follows: TGTGCCAGCAGTCAGGGGACAGTTCAAAGTGAGCAGTTCTTC. It codes for CASSQGTVQSEQFF.

This clone occurred once. The chain couples TRBV6-6 to TRBJ2-1; 14 nucleotides agree with TRBD2. V trimming: 6 bases; J trimming: 7 bases; junction bases outside the gene matches: 5. Germline V CDR1 and CDR2: MNHNY, SVGAGI (reference sequence). This CDR3 spans 15 amino acids. The CDR3: CASSPGLAGANEQFF. As DNA, the CDR3 is TGTGCCAGCAGCCCGGGACTAGCGGGAGCAAATGAGCAGTTCTTC.

V is TRBV30 and J is TRBJ2-3, with D possibly TRBD1 on 6 matching bases. The CDR3 length is 14 residues. V was pared by 3 bases and J by 0 bases, with 10 bases between. From germline, CDR1 is GTSNPN and CDR2 SVGIG (reference sequence). Written as DNA, the CDR3 is TGTGCCTGGAGCAGGGGTTTGAGCACAGATACGCAGTATTTT. It is translated as CAWSRGLSTDTQYF. The entire variable domain, with the rest obtained from reference TRBV30 and TRBJ2-3, is as follows: SQTIHQWPATLVQPVGSPLSLECTVEGTSNPNLYWYRQAAGRGLQLLFYSVGIGQISSEVPQNLSASRPQDRQFILSSKKLLLSDSGFYLCAWSRGLSTDTQYFGPGTRLTVL.

A single count supports this clone. The V call is TRBV28, the J call TRBJ1-4; D uncertain. The V end lost 10 bases, the J end lost 0 bases, and 9 bases lay between the germline ends. The CDR3 is 13 amino acids. CDR1 and CDR2 (germline): MDHEN, SYDVKM. This CDR3 is CATHGATNEKLFF. CDR3 bases: TGTGCCACGCATGGAGCAACTAATGAAAAACTGTTTTTT.